This is a list of T cell receptor beta chains from one sample in a study of early stage breast cancer tumors. Only in-frame clones appear in the TCRdb table, and some are missing; sequencing was by immunoSEQ multiplex PCR. The profile covers about 28,000 clones, with roughly four fifths appearing a single time and approximately 5% taken by the ten largest. Sequenced input: blood. These receptors were obtained from a person aged 35-55 years with breast cancer. CDR3s include the opening cysteine and the closing phenylalanine or tryptophan. A D gene is named only where the DNA matches it firmly. Not all rows give a size; the values are once, few, many and, for expanded clones, a class.

j_call clone_size v_call d_call cdr3_aa cdr3_nt
TRBJ2-5 NA TRBV10-1 NA CASREPGQITKETQYF TGCGCCAGCAGGGAACCGGGACAAATTACCAAAGAGACCCAGTACTTC
TRBJ2-3 few TRBV27 TRBD2 CASSLTSGIPFEYF TGTGCCAGCAGTTTGACTAGCGGGATCCCATTTGAGTATTTT
TRBJ2-7 once TRBV18 NA CASSPASGYLEQYF TGTGCCAGCTCACCGGCATCCGGGTATCTCGAGCAGTACTTC
TRBJ1-1 few TRBV7-9 TRBD1 CASSTPGGMDTEAFF TGTGCCAGCAGCACCCCAGGGGGCATGGACACTGAAGCTTTCTTT
TRBJ2-2 NA TRBV9 TRBD1 CASRTGGSGTGELFF TGTGCCAGCAGGACAGGGGGGAGCGGCACCGGGGAGCTGTTTTTT
TRBJ2-1 NA TRBV2 TRBD2 CASSVTGGRAGNEQFF TGTGCCAGCAGTGTAACAGGCGGGAGGGCCGGCAATGAGCAGTTCTTC
TRBJ2-6 NA TRBV27 NA CASSRTGTGVSGANVLTF TGTGCCAGCAGCCGAACCGGCACAGGTGTATCTGGGGCCAACGTCCTGACTTTC
TRBJ2-1 few TRBV7-9 TRBD2 CASSLRGSGRYNEQFF TGTGCCAGCAGCCTACGGGGTAGCGGGAGGTACAATGAGCAGTTCTTC
TRBJ1-4 NA TRBV4-2 TRBD1 CASSQDGTGGEKLFF TGTGCCAGCAGCCAAGACGGGACAGGGGGCGAAAAACTGTTTTTT
TRBJ2-4 NA TRBV7-7 TRBD1 CAIPDRVQNIQYF TGTGCCATCCCTGACAGGGTCCAAAACATTCAGTACTTC
TRBJ2-7 NA TRBV4-2 TRBD1 CASSQRQGAHNEQYF TGTGCCAGCAGCCAACGGCAGGGGGCTCACAACGAGCAGTACTTC
TRBJ2-4 NA TRBV30 NA CAWTRTIAKNIQYF TGTGCCTGGACACGGACAATAGCCAAAAACATTCAGTACTTC
TRBJ1-4 NA TRBV4-3 NA CASGRFGSGEKLFF TGCGCCAGCGGCCGCTTTGGTAGTGGTGAAAAACTGTTTTTT
TRBJ1-1 NA TRBV6-1 TRBD1 CASTRTGGDTEAFF TGTGCCAGCACCCGGACAGGGGGGGACACTGAAGCTTTCTTT
TRBJ2-7 few TRBV2 NA CASTNGPLAERSYEQYF TGTGCCAGCACCAATGGACCACTAGCCGAAAGGTCCTACGAGCAGTACTTC
TRBJ1-5 NA TRBV28 TRBD1 CASSLSTGVYSNQPQHF TGTGCCAGCAGTTTATCGACAGGGGTGTATAGCAATCAGCCCCAGCATTTT
TRBJ2-3 NA TRBV7-6 NA CASSRRTDLTDTQYF TGTGCCAGCAGCCGGAGGACAGACCTCACAGATACGCAGTATTTT
TRBJ2-7 NA TRBV6-1 NA CATKRGPNTYEQYF TGTGCCACGAAGAGGGGCCCTAACACCTACGAGCAGTACTTC
TRBJ1-2 few TRBV11-1 NA CASSLAGYGYTF TGTGCCAGCAGCTTGGCAGGCTATGGCTACACCTTC
TRBJ1-2 NA TRBV13 NA CASSPARWRSFNYGYTF TGTGCCAGCAGCCCGGCACGTTGGAGATCCTTTAACTATGGCTACACCTTC
TRBJ1-1 NA TRBV2 NA CASSVDTEAFF TGTGCCAGCAGTGTGGACACTGAAGCTTTCTTT
TRBJ1-2 NA TRBV9 NA CASSVQDGPYGYTF TGTGCCAGCAGCGTCCAAGACGGCCCCTATGGCTACACCTTC
TRBJ1-2 NA TRBV27 NA CASSLSRGREGISRSGYTF TGTGCCAGCAGTTTATCGAGGGGCAGGGAAGGCATTAGTCGCAGTGGCTACACCTTC
TRBJ1-1 NA TRBV5-1 NA CASSLGYRGRNTEAFF TGCGCCAGCAGCCTAGGTTATCGGGGGAGGAACACTGAAGCTTTCTTT
TRBJ2-3 once TRBV10-3 NA CAISVQEIDTQYF TGTGCCATCAGTGTTCAGGAGATAGATACGCAGTATTTT
TRBJ1-2 NA TRBV9 TRBD1 CASSDGQGRMKYGYTF TGTGCCAGCAGTGATGGACAGGGCAGAATGAAGTATGGCTACACCTTC
TRBJ2-1 NA TRBV19 TRBD2 CASSNPGLAEGNEQFF TGTGCCAGTAGTAACCCTGGGCTAGCGGAGGGTAATGAGCAGTTCTTC
TRBJ2-5 NA TRBV27 NA CASSFSVQETQYF TGTGCCAGCAGTTTCTCAGTCCAAGAGACCCAGTACTTC
TRBJ2-3 NA TRBV10-3 TRBD2 CASQRTRPRTDTQYF TGTGCCAGCCAACGGACTAGACCGCGGACAGATACGCAGTATTTT
TRBJ2-7 NA TRBV6-6 NA CASSYSISEPYEQYF TGTGCCAGCAGTTACTCGATTAGCGAACCCTACGAGCAGTACTTC
TRBJ1-1 NA TRBV27 TRBD1 CASSPDRVAEAFF TGTGCCAGCAGTCCGGACAGGGTGGCTGAAGCTTTCTTT
TRBJ2-7 few TRBV9 NA CASSWAELGGEQYF TGTGCCAGCAGCTGGGCGGAGTTAGGTGGCGAGCAGTACTTC
TRBJ1-2 few TRBV10-3 TRBD1 CAISESEQGAGGYTF TGTGCCATCAGTGAGTCGGAACAGGGGGCTGGTGGCTACACCTTC
TRBJ2-7 NA TRBV27 TRBD2 CASSLGGYEQYF TGTGCCAGCAGTTTGGGGGGGTACGAGCAGTACTTC
TRBJ1-2 medium-sized TRBV6-6 TRBD1 CASSPGTGRSYGYTF TGTGCCAGCAGTCCCGGGACAGGGAGGAGCTATGGCTACACCTTC
TRBJ2-5 NA TRBV27 TRBD2 CASSLQREIQETQYF TGTGCCAGCAGTTTACAGCGGGAGATTCAAGAGACCCAGTACTTC
TRBJ2-1 NA TRBV7-9 TRBD2 CASSPGVKREAYNEQFF TGTGCCAGCAGCCCAGGGGTAAAGCGGGAGGCCTACAATGAGCAGTTCTTC
TRBJ2-7 NA TRBV12-5 NA CASGLGRYEQYF TGTGCTAGTGGTTTGGGGCGATACGAGCAGTACTTC
TRBJ1-4 NA TRBV6-5 NA CASSGQPNEKLFF TGTGCCAGCTCAGGACAGCCAAATGAAAAACTGTTTTTT
TRBJ2-1 NA TRBV27 TRBD1 CASSLTGQGGFGEQFF TGTGCCAGCAGTTTAACGGGACAGGGCGGGTTTGGTGAGCAGTTCTTC
TRBJ2-5 NA TRBV19 NA CASSIMRGETQYF TGTGCCAGTAGTATTATGAGAGGGGAGACCCAGTACTTC
TRBJ1-3 NA TRBV6-5 TRBD1 CASSYGQGSGNTIYF TGTGCCAGCAGTTACGGACAGGGCTCTGGAAACACCATATATTTT
TRBJ2-1 NA TRBV11-3 NA CASSLGGTSEQFF TGTGCCAGCAGCTTAGGGGGTACGAGTGAGCAGTTCTTC
TRBJ2-1 NA TRBV4-3 NA CASSQENEVYNEQFF TGCGCCAGCAGCCAAGAGAACGAGGTCTACAATGAGCAGTTCTTC
TRBJ2-1 once TRBV30 NA CAWGEYNEQFF TGTGCCTGGGGAGAGTACAATGAGCAGTTCTTC
TRBJ2-1 NA TRBV11-2 NA CASSSPITSSYNEQFF TGTGCCAGCAGCTCCCCCATCACCAGCTCCTACAATGAGCAGTTCTTC
TRBJ2-1 NA TRBV11-1 TRBD1 CASSFFGTANYNEQFF TGTGCCAGCAGCTTTTTCGGGACAGCAAACTACAATGAGCAGTTCTTC
TRBJ1-5 NA TRBV10-3 NA CAISESRGGENQPQHF TGTGCCATCAGTGAGTCGAGAGGGGGTGAGAATCAGCCCCAGCATTTT
TRBJ1-2 NA TRBV9 TRBD1 CASSPSDRPNYGYTF TGTGCCAGCAGCCCCTCGGACAGGCCTAACTATGGCTACACCTTC
TRBJ2-3 NA TRBV19 NA CASSLGAADTQYF TGTGCCAGTAGTTTGGGGGCCGCAGATACGCAGTATTTT
TRBJ1-5 few TRBV6-5 TRBD1 CASSTTWTGDQPQHF TGTGCCAGCAGTACGACCTGGACAGGGGATCAGCCCCAGCATTTT
TRBJ2-6 NA TRBV6-4 NA CASMGPGANVLTF TGTGCCAGCATGGGACCTGGGGCCAACGTCCTGACTTTC
TRBJ2-6 NA TRBV4-1 NA CASSQVTGSGANVLTF TGCGCCAGCAGCCAAGTTACAGGGTCTGGGGCCAACGTCCTGACTTTC